The clone carrying this T cell receptor beta chain was seen at least ten times. What it recognizes is unknown. The data were obtained in a study of T cells in Graves' hyperthyroidism and ophthalmopathy. The CDR3 is 12 residues long. CDR1 is DFQATT, CDR2 SNEGSKA, per germline (reference sequence). Trimming removed 3 bases at V and 7 bases at J, with 10 bases between. Study-wide findings and caveats: Blood also showed most of the thyroid clonotypes that were expanded above 0.001.

Authors of the study amplified TCR beta CDR3 regions from RNA transcripts. Initially, a first-round RT-PCR of the TCR CDR3 employed the HTBI primer set. TCRdb processed the multiplex PCR reads anew with MiXCR; each CDR3 protein has one entry. The profile covers approximately 330,000 distinct CDR3 sequences, with around 20% appearing a single time and 50% to 65% taken by the ten largest. Source material: blood. V usage is TRBV20-1 and J usage is TRBJ1-5, with a possible D match to TRBD1 (5 bases). The clonotype originates from a woman between 50 and 59 years old with Graves' hyperthyroidism. The CDR3 nucleotides read TGCAGTGCTAGCCAGGGTGACCAGCCCCAGCATTTT. The encoded protein is CSASQGDQPQHF.